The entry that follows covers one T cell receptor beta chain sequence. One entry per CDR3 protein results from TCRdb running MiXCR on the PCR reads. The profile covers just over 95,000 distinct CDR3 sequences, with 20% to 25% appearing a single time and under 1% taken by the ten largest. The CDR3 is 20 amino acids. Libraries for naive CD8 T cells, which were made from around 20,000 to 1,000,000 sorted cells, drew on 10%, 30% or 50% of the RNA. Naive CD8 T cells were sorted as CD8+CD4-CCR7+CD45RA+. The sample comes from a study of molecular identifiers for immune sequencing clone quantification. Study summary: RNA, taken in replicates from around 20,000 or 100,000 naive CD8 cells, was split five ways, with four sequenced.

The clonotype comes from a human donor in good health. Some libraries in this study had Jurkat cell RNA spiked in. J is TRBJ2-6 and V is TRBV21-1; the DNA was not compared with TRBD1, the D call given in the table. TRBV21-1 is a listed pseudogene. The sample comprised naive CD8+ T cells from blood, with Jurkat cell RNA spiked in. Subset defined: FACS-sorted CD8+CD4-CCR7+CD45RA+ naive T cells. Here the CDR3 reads CASSKETGGSFRAGANVLTF. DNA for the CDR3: TGTGCCAGCAGCAAAGAGACAGGGGGCTCGTTCCGGGCCGGGGCCAACGTCCTGACTTTC.